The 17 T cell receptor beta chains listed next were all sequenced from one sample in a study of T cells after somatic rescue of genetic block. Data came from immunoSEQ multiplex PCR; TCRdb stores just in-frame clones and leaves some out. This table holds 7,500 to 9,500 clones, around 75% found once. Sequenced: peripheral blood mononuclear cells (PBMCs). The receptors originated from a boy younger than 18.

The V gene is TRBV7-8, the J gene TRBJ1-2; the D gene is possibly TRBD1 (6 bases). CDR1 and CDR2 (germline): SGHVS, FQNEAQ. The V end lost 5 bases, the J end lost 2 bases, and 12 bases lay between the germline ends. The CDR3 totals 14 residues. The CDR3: CASSPRTENYGYTF. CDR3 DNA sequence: TGTGCCAGCAGCCCTCGGACAGAAAACTATGGCTACACCTTC.

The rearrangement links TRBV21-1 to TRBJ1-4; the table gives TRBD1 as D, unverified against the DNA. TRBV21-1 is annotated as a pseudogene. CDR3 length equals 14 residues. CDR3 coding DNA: TGTGCCAGCAGCAGAAGACAGGGTAGCGAAAAACTGTTTTTT. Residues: CASSRRQGSEKLFF.

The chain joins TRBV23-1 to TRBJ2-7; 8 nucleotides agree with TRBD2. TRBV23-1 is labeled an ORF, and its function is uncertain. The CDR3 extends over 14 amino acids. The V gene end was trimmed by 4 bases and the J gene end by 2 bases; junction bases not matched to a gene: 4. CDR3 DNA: TGCGCCAGCAGTCCTGGGACTAGACCCTACGAGCAGTACTTC. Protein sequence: CASSPGTRPYEQYF.

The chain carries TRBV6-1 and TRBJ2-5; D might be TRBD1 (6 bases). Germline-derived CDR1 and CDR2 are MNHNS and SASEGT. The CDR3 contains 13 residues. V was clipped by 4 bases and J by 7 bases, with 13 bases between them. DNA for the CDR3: TGTGCCAGCAGTGGACAGGTGACGGGGACCCAGTACTTC. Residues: CASSGQVTGTQYF.

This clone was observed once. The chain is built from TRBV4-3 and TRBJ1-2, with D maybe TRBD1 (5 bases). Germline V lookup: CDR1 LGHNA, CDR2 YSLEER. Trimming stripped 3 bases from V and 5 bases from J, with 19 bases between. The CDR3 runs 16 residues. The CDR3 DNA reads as TGCGCCAGCAGCCAGTCCGTGAGACAGCAGGTTTATGGCTACACCTTC. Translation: CASSQSVRQQVYGYTF.

CDR3 DNA: TGTGCCAGCAGCCGGACAGTACACTTCCAAGAGACCCAGTACTTC. Translating it yields CASSRTVHFQETQYF. The rearrangement links TRBV28 to TRBJ2-5; possible D gene TRBD1, 6 bases. Between the trimmed V and J ends, which lost 6 bases and 1 base, there was a span of 15 bases. Germline V gene lookup returns CDR1 MDHEN and CDR2 SYDVKM. The CDR3 consists of 15 residues.

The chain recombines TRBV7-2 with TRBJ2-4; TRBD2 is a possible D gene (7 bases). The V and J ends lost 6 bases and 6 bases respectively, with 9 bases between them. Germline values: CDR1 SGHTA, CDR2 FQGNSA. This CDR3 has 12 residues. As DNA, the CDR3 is TGTGCCAGCAGGAGGGGGGGAAACATTCAGTACTTC. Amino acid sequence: CASRRGGNIQYF.

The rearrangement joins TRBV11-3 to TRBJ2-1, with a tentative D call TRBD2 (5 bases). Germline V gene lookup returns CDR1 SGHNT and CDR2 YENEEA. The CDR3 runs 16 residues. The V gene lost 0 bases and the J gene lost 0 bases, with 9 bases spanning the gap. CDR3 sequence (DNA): TGTGCCAGCAGCTTAGAGGAACTAGGCTCCTACAATGAGCAGTTCTTC. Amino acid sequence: CASSLEELGSYNEQFF.

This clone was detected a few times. Here the CDR3 reads CASSVGGNEKLFF. As DNA, the CDR3 is TGTGCCAGCAGCGTCGGAGGAAATGAAAAACTGTTTTTT. The V call is TRBV9, the J call TRBJ1-4; no firm D call. Germline CDR1 is SGDLS and CDR2 is YYNGEE. The CDR3 is 13 amino acids. Trimming took 2 bases from V and 5 from J, leaving 7 bases between them.

CDR3: CASSQAGFGEQFF. The CDR3 DNA reads TGCGCCAGCAGCCAAGCAGGGTTCGGTGAGCAGTTCTTC. The chain combines TRBV4-3 with TRBJ2-1, with a weak D call TRBD1 (5 bases). Germline lookup yields CDR1 LGHNA and CDR2 YSLEER. The CDR3 covers 13 residues. The V end lost 1 base, the J end lost 9 bases, and 10 bases lay between the germline ends.

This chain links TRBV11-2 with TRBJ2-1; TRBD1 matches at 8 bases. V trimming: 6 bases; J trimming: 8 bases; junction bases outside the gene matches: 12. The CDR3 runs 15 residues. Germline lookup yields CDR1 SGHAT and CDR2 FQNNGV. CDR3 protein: CASRRPETGDHEQFF. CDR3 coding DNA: TGTGCCAGCAGGAGACCAGAGACAGGGGACCATGAGCAGTTCTTC.

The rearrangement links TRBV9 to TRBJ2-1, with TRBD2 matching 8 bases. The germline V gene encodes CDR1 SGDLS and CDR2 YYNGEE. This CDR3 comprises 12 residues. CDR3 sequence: CGAGTRDNEQFF. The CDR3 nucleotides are TGTGGAGCCGGGACTAGGGACAATGAGCAGTTCTTC.

Here the CDR3 reads CASSSGTPGDTQYF. For the CDR3, the DNA is TGTGCCAGCAGCTCCGGGACCCCAGGGGATACGCAGTATTTT. The chain uses TRBV7-3 and TRBJ2-3; TRBD1 or TRBD2 may be the D gene (5 bases each). The length of the CDR3 is 14 residues. V gave up 4 bases and J gave up 6 bases, with 14 bases separating them. CDR1 and CDR2 (germline): SGHTA, FQGTGA.

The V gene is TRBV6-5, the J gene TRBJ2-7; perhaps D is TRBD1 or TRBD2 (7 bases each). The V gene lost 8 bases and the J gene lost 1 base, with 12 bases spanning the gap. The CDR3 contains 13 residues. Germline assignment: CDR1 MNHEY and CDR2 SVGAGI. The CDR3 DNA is TGTGCCAGCGCCAGGGGGGGGTCCTACGAGCAGTACTTC. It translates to CASARGGSYEQYF.

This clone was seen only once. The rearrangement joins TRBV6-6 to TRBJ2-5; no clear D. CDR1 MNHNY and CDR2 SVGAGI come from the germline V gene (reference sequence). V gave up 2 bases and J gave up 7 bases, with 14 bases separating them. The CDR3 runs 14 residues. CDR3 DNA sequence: TGTGCCAGCAGTTACGATGGGGTCCCCAGGACCCAGTACTTC. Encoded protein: CASSYDGVPRTQYF.

The CDR3 DNA reads TGTGCCAGCAGCCCAAATGGGTGGGGAGCGGCTATGGAGACCCAGTACTTC. Translating it yields CASSPNGWGAAMETQYF. The chain has TRBV7-2 and TRBJ2-5, with a possible D match to TRBD2 (5 bases). Germline loops: CDR1 SGHTA, CDR2 FQGNSA. V shed 5 bases and J shed 5 bases, with 24 bases lying between them. The CDR3 spans 17 residues.

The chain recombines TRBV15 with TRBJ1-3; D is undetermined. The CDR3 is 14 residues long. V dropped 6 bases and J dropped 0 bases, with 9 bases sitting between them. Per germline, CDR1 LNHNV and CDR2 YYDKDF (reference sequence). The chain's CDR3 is CATSSSSSGNTIYF. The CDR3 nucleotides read TGTGCCACCAGTTCGTCGAGCTCTGGAAACACCATATATTTT.